This T cell receptor beta chain was retrieved from a study of read filtering for tumor transcriptome and immune sequencing. Across the whole study: By R-ISS, stages I, II and III held approximately 8, 16 and 7 patients. The study, taken as a whole, reports: RNA-seq captured clonotypes less deeply and reliably than IR-seq. Around 85% of IR-seq clonotypes had one read, totaling around 4% of reads; RNA-seq: around 70% and 40%.

Looked up from germline, CDR1 is SGHAT and CDR2 is FQNNGV. V was trimmed by 4 bases and J by 5 bases, leaving 16 bases between them. CDR3 length: 15 residues. This library used about 360 ng RNA and molecular barcoded adaptors spanning alpha/delta and beta/gamma chains. TCRdb reprocessed the reads via MiXCR and lists one record per CDR3 protein. The sample contains some 120,000 distinct CDR3 sequences, around 13% of which appear only once. This clonotype showed up just a few times. Its antigen is still unknown. A much bigger clone sits one base away, suggesting this may be a read error. Every patient had bone marrow sampled while the disease was active.

The sequencing input was a population of CD138-negative cells sorted from bone marrow. The chain recombines TRBV11-2 with TRBJ2-3, with D possibly being TRBD1 (6 bases). This receptor was obtained from a donor aged 40 or older with multiple myeloma. As DNA, the CDR3 is TGTGCCAGCAGCTCTACAGGGTCGCCCTTAGATACGCAGTATTTT. Protein: CASSSTGSPLDTQYF.